This T cell receptor (beta chain) was recovered during a study of blood T cell repertoires in COVID-19. Study background: Sample material is recorded as cDNA or gDNA derived from T cells, B-cell-depleted T cells, or PBMCs.

This CDR3 region has 16 residues. Germline V lookup: CDR1 LGHNA, CDR2 YSLEER. After removal of 0 bases from V and 8 bases from J, the junction contained 8 bases not matched to a gene. The table came from immunoSEQ multiplex PCR; TCRdb's copy has only in-frame clones and leaves some out. The sample has approximately 85,000 clones, about 90% seen once; the top ten hold 3%. The TCR sequence derives from a woman aged 45-65 years with active or convalescent COVID-19. The V and J genes are TRBV4-3 and TRBJ1-4; 8 nucleotides line up with TRBD1. The sequenced material came from peripheral blood. CDR3 DNA sequence: TGCGCCAGCAGCCAAGATGGGGGCAGGGGGCGGGAAAAACTGTTTTTT. It is translated as CASSQDGGRGREKLFF.